Shown below are 10 T cell receptor beta chains from a single sample sequenced in a study of OX40 agonist ivuxolimab in advanced cancers. Method: immunoSEQ multiplex PCR; TCRdb's copy keeps in-frame clones and lacks some. Of tens of thousands of clones listed, about nine tenths were seen once; the top ten hold 4% to 5%. The sequencing used CD4+ or CD8+ T cells sorted from blood, collected in a trial of the OX40 agonist ivuxolimab. These receptors were collected from an adult with an advanced solid tumor such as melanoma, head and neck, liver or kidney cancer.

The chain has TRBV4-2 and TRBJ2-7; TRBD1 matches at 9 bases. V shed 1 base, J shed 2 bases, and the junction held 3 bases outside the gene matches. The CDR3 contains 15 residues. The germline V gene has CDR1 LGHNA and CDR2 YNFKEQ. In DNA form, the CDR3 reads TGTGCCAGCAGCCAAGCCGGGACAGGGCCCTACGAGCAGTACTTC. Encoded protein: CASSQAGTGPYEQYF.

The chain employs TRBV11-2 and TRBJ1-1; no clear D. The V end was cut by 5 bases, the J end by 2 bases, with 15 bases between. Germline lookup yields CDR1 SGHAT and CDR2 FQNNGV. The CDR3 has 15 amino acids. In DNA, the CDR3 is TGTGCCAGCAGCCCGCGGCCGGGGAGCAACACTGAAGCTTTCTTT. This codes for CASSPRPGSNTEAFF.

The rearrangement links TRBV6-5 to TRBJ1-1; D is ambiguous. V lost 0 bases and J lost 8, with 13 bases in between. This CDR3 is built from 14 residues. Germline CDR1 and CDR2: MNHEY and SVGAGI. CDR3 in amino acids: CASSYSGLGREAFF. CDR3 coding DNA: TGTGCCAGCAGTTACTCAGGCTTGGGCAGAGAAGCTTTCTTT.

The chain combines TRBV9 with TRBJ1-1; tentatively, D is TRBD1 (5 bases). V shed 0 bases and J shed 5 bases, with 8 bases lying between them. Germline V gene sequence: CDR1 SGDLS, CDR2 YYNGEE. There are 13 residues in the CDR3. The CDR3 region is CASSVEKGTEAFF. The DNA for the CDR3 is TGTGCCAGCAGCGTAGAAAAGGGGACTGAAGCTTTCTTT.

CDR3: CAWSVWGLDYEQYF. CDR3 nucleotides: TGTGCCTGGAGTGTGTGGGGCCTCGACTACGAGCAGTACTTC. The chain couples TRBV30 to TRBJ2-7, with D possibly matching TRBD1 (5 bases). This CDR3 has 14 amino acids. Trimming removed 0 bases from V and 3 bases from J, with 12 bases in between. Germline lookup yields CDR1 GTSNPN and CDR2 SVGIG (reference sequence).

The rearrangement joins TRBV30 to TRBJ1-2; D uncertain. The V gene lost 2 bases and the J gene lost 2 bases, with 12 bases spanning the gap. Germline V gene data show CDR1 as GTSNPN and CDR2 as SVGIG (reference sequence). This CDR3 has 14 amino acids. The CDR3 coding sequence is TGTGCCTGGAGTACCCGGCCCTCCAACTATGGCTACACCTTC. This encodes CAWSTRPSNYGYTF.

The CDR3 coding sequence is TGTGCCAGCAGCTTAGTGGCGGGATCGATTGAGCAGTTCTTC. Translated, it gives CASSLVAGSIEQFF. V and J are TRBV7-2 and TRBJ2-1; tentative D call: TRBD2 (6 bases). This CDR3 spans 14 amino acids. V lost 1 base, J lost 9 bases, and 13 bases lay in between. Germline CDR1 reads SGHTA; CDR2 reads FQGNSA.

The genes are TRBV7-2 and TRBJ1-4, with D maybe TRBD1 (5 bases). Germline assignment: CDR1 SGHTA and CDR2 FQGNSA. Trimming stripped 0 bases from V and 7 bases from J, with 9 bases between. The CDR3 is 14 amino acids. The CDR3 coding sequence is TGTGCCAGCAGCTTAGCCACAGGTGGTGAAAAACTGTTTTTT. Translating gives CASSLATGGEKLFF. Filled out from reference TRBV7-2 and TRBJ1-4, the complete variable domain reads GAGVSQSPSNKVTEKGKDVELRCDPISGHTALYWYRQSLGQGLEFLIYFQGNSAPDKSGLPSDRFSAERTGGSVSTLTIQRTQQEDSAVYLCASSLATGGEKLFFGSGTQLSVL.

The gene calls are TRBV7-9 and TRBJ2-7, with 9 bases matching TRBD2. The V gene end was trimmed by 10 bases and the J gene end by 0 bases; junction bases not matched to a gene: 4. Germline V CDR1 and CDR2: SEHNR, FQNEAQ (reference sequence). The CDR3 spans 13 residues. The CDR3: CATSGGNSYEQYF. As DNA, the CDR3 is TGTGCCACAAGCGGGGGGAACTCCTACGAGCAGTACTTC.

Here the CDR3 reads CTSSRAQSRANVLTF. The CDR3 DNA reads TGCACCAGCAGTCGTGCACAAAGTCGGGCCAACGTCCTGACTTTC. The chain recombines TRBV1 with TRBJ2-6; TRBD1 was called by the table and not checked on the DNA. TRBV1 counts as a pseudogene. This CDR3 spans 15 amino acids.